The text below deals with one T cell receptor (beta chain). Its antigen is unknown. Per-base quality was not reported, and no clone a single base away is much larger than it. These data belong to a study of blood T cell repertoires in COVID-19 (dated by TCRdb to about 2020). Some background on the complete study: The collaborator samples originated in the United States, Italy and Spain and spanned the acute and convalescent phases of COVID-19. Sample metadata almost always included a de-identified subject ID, COVID-19 status, age in years and sex. The dataset comprised deeply sampled blood TCRbeta repertoires from subjects exposed to, actively infected with, or recovered from COVID-19. The prospective study material was composed of cDNA or gDNA derived from T cells, B-cell-depleted T cells, or PBMCs. HLA class I and class II types, where available, came from metadata supplied by the sample provider rather than from assay-based typing. The repertoires were released in a freely available public database meant as a resource for research on the immune response to SARS-CoV-2. Samples came from the ongoing ImmuneRACE study (first 160 participants) plus 1,254 subjects from 6 global collaborators.

TCRbeta CDR3 regions were amplified from genomic DNA using the immunoSEQ Assay, a bias-controlled multiplex PCR. The paper's data handling went like this. Nucleated cell counts per sample were estimated from amplification of reference gene primers within the assay. To quantify the absolute abundance of each unique TCRbeta CDR3 rearrangement, sequence reads were collapsed and filtered. Productive Simpson clonality was computed per sample as the square root of Simpson's diversity index over productive rearrangements. TCRdb obtained this table from immuneACCESS and retained in-frame rearrangements with V and J assigned. These tables miss some clones; where compared with another copy, unresolved V genes account for less than half of the shortfall, and the remainder is unexplained. The V and J calls and clone size come from that table; D and trimming were worked out from the DNA. The table for this sample lists about 41,000 clones; around 90% of them were counted only once. Together, the top ten hold 4.5% to 5% of the sample.

From the cysteine through the phenylalanine, the CDR3 covers 13 amino acids. CDR3 DNA only is kept here, 39 bases in frame from base 1. CDR1 and CDR2, looked up from the germline V gene, are MNHNS and SASEGT. V drops 3 bases and J drops 5 bases, leaving 10 bases in between. Overall study results and their limits: The quantity of clinical and demographic metadata differed by source and by participant and was supplied without curation.

The collaborating institutions used their own protocols to collect whole blood in K2EDTA tubes. For TCRbeta analysis, collaborators shipped samples as frozen whole blood, isolated PBMCs, or DNA extracted from either of those sample types. The sequenced material came from peripheral blood. This chain is built from TRBV6-1 and TRBJ1-2; a confident D gene designation cannot be given. This receptor was taken from a human donor in a cohort sampled during active COVID-19. CDR3 reads: CASSDQAAYGYTF. In nucleotide form, the sequence is TGTGCCAGCAGTGATCAGGCTGCTTATGGCTACACCTTC.